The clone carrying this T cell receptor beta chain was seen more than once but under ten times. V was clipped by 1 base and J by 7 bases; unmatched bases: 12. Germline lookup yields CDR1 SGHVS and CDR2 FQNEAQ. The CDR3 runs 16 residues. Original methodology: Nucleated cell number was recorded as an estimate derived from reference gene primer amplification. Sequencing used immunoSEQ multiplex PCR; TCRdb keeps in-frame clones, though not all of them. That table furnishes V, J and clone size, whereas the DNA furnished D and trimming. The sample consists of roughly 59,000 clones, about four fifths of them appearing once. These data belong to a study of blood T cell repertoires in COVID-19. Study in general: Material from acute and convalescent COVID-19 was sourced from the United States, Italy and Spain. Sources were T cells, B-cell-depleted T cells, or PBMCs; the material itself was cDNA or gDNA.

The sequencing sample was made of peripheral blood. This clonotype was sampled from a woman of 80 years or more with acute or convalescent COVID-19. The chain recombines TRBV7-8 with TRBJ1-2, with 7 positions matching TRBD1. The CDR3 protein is CASSLDGQVLIRGYTF. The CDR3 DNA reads TGTGCCAGCAGCTTAGACGGACAGGTCCTAATTCGTGGCTACACCTTC. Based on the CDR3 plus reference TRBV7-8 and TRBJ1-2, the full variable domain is GAGVSQSPRYKVAKRGQDVALRCDPISGHVSLFWYQQALGQGPEFLTYFQNEAQLDKSGLPSDRFFAERPEGSVSTLKIQRTQQEDSAVYLCASSLDGQVLIRGYTFGSGTRLTVV.